This is a list of T cell receptor beta chains from one sample in a study of CD8+ T cells in alopecia areata. The protocol was immunoSEQ multiplex PCR, while the TCRdb copy is restricted to in-frame clones and leaves out a portion. Found here are 140,000 or so clones, 62% of them singletons; the top ten hold 36%. The sample comprised CD8+ T cells sorted from blood. The receptors originated from a human donor in good health. The CDR3 runs from the conserved cysteine through the conserved F or W. Each record gives: V gene, clone size, J gene, D gene, CDR3 protein, CDR3 DNA. A D gene is named only where the DNA matches it firmly. Clone sizes are given selectively: once, few, many, or a class where the clone is expanded.

TRBV9,-,TRBJ2-1,-,CASSVGSGRGNNEQFF,TGTGCCAGCAGCGTTGGGTCTGGAAGGGGGAACAATGAGCAGTTCTTC
TRBV5-6,-,TRBJ2-7,-,CASSLGARYEQYF,TGTGCCAGCAGCTTAGGGGCACGCTACGAGCAGTACTTC
TRBV4-1,-,TRBJ2-3,-,CASSGLLTDTQYF,TGCGCCAGCAGCGGACTTTTAACAGATACGCAGTATTTT
TRBV27,-,TRBJ2-7,-,CASSKAMAYEQYF,TGTGCCAGCAGCAAGGCGATGGCCTACGAGCAGTACTTC
TRBV29-1,-,TRBJ2-7,TRBD2,CSVGAGAGYEQYF,TGCAGCGTTGGGGCGGGAGCCGGCTACGAGCAGTACTTC
TRBV5-4,-,TRBJ2-5,TRBD2,CASSGSGTSFRQYF,TGTGCCAGCAGCGGATCCGGGACTAGTTTTCGTCAGTACTTC
TRBV5-6,few,TRBJ2-7,TRBD1,CASSQAWTGPAYEQYF,TGTGCCAGCAGCCAAGCTTGGACAGGCCCTGCCTACGAGCAGTACTTC
TRBV5-6,few,TRBJ2-7,TRBD1,CASSQWGQGSGDEQYF,TGTGCCAGCAGCCAATGGGGACAGGGGTCCGGAGACGAGCAGTACTTC
TRBV9,-,TRBJ2-7,-,CASSVKDSLSYEQYF,TGTGCCAGCAGCGTAAAGGACAGCCTCTCCTACGAGCAGTACTTC
TRBV20-1,few,TRBJ1-4,-,CSAHRAEKLFF,TGCAGTGCTCACAGGGCTGAAAAACTGTTTTTT
TRBV6-5,-,TRBJ2-2,TRBD1,CASSGQGTNTGELFF,TGTGCCAGCAGTGGACAGGGGACGAACACCGGGGAGCTGTTTTTT
TRBV7-9,-,TRBJ2-2,-,CASSFLSENTGELFF,TGTGCCAGCAGTTTCCTGTCGGAGAACACCGGGGAGCTGTTTTTT
TRBV6-5,-,TRBJ2-2,-,CASSYSFPRTGELFF,TGTGCCAGCAGTTACTCGTTTCCTCGCACCGGGGAGCTGTTTTTT
TRBV29-1,-,TRBJ2-1,-,CSSIPGTGLDEQFF,TGCAGCAGTATACCCGGGACTGGGTTGGATGAGCAGTTCTTC
TRBV20-1,few,TRBJ2-6,-,CSASWANVLTF,TGCAGTGCTTCGTGGGCCAACGTCCTGACTTTC
TRBV29-1,few,TRBJ2-7,-,CSVIGDFYEQYF,TGCAGCGTAATTGGTGACTTCTACGAGCAGTACTTC
TRBV28,-,TRBJ2-7,-,CASSLSPEGPEQYF,TGTGCCAGCAGTTTATCCCCTGAGGGTCCCGAGCAGTACTTC
TRBV11-2,-,TRBJ2-3,-,CASSLFPETTDTQYF,TGTGCCAGCAGCTTATTCCCCGAAACCACAGATACGCAGTATTTT
TRBV13,-,TRBJ2-3,-,CASSPRTSGVIGDTQYF,TGTGCCAGCAGCCCTCGGACATCAGGGGTCATAGGAGATACGCAGTATTTT
TRBV2,once,TRBJ1-1,-,CASSGLLNTEAFF,TGTGCCAGCAGTGGCCTGTTGAACACTGAAGCTTTCTTT
TRBV5-1,few,TRBJ2-1,TRBD1,CASSPRQGDNEQFF,TGCGCCAGCAGCCCCCGACAGGGGGACAATGAGCAGTTCTTC
TRBV7-9,-,TRBJ1-5,-,CASSESGTKDQPQHF,TGTGCCAGCAGCGAATCCGGGACCAAGGATCAGCCCCAGCATTTT
TRBV2,-,TRBJ2-7,TRBD2,CASIGLAGVEQYF,TGTGCCAGCATAGGACTAGCGGGAGTTGAGCAGTACTTC
TRBV27,-,TRBJ2-3,-,CATGAWDTQYF,TGTGCCACAGGGGCTTGGGATACGCAGTATTTT